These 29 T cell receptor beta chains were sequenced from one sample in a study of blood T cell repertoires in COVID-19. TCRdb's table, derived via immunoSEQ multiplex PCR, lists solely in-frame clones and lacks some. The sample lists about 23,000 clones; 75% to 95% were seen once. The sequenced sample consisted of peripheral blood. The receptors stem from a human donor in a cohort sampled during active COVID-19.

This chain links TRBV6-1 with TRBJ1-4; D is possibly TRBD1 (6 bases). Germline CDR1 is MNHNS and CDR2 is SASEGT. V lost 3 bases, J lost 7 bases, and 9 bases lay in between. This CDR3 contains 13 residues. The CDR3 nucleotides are TGTGCCAGCAGTGACAGGGGCGGTGAAAAACTGTTTTTT. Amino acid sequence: CASSDRGGEKLFF.

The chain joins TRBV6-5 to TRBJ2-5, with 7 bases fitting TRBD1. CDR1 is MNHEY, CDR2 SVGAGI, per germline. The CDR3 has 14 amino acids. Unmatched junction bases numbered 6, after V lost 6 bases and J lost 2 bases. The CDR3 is CASSQPGQQETQYF. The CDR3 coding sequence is TGTGCCAGCAGCCAGCCGGGACAGCAAGAGACCCAGTACTTC.

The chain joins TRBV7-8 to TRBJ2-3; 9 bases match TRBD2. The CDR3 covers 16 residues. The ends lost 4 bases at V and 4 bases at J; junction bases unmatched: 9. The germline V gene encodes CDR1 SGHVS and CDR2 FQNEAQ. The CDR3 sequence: CASSYPLAGVSDTQYF. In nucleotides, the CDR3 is TGTGCCAGCAGCTACCCATTAGCGGGGGTGTCAGATACGCAGTATTTT.

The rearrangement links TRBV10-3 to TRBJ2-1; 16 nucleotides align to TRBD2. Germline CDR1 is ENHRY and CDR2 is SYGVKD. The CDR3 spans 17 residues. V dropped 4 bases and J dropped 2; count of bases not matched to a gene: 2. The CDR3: CAISAGTSGGAYNEQFF. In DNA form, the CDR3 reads TGTGCCATCAGTGCCGGGACTAGCGGGGGGGCCTACAATGAGCAGTTCTTC.

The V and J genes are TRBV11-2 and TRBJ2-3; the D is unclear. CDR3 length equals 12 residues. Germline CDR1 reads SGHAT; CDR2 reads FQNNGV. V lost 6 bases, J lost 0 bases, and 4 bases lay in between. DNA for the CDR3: TGTGCCAGCAGTTCTAGCACAGATACGCAGTATTTT. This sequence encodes CASSSSTDTQYF.

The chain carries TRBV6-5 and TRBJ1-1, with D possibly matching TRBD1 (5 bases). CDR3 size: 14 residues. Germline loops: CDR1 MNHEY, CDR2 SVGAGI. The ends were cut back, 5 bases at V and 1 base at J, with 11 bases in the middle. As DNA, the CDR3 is TGTGCCAGCAGTCAGGGACTTTGGAACACTGAAGCTTTCTTT. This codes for CASSQGLWNTEAFF.

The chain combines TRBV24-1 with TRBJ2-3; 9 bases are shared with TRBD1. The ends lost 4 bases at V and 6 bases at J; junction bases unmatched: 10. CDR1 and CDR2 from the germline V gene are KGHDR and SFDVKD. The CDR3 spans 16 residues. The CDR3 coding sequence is TGTGCCACCAGTGACTCCAAACAGGGGGCGCTTGATACGCAGTATTTT. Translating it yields CATSDSKQGALDTQYF.

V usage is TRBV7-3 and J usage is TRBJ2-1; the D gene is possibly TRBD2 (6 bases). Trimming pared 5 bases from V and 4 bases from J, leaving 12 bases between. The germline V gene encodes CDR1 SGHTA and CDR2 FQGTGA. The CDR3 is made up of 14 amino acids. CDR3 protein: CASSPGGLYNEQFF. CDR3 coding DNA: TGTGCCAGCAGCCCTGGGGGACTTTACAATGAGCAGTTCTTC.

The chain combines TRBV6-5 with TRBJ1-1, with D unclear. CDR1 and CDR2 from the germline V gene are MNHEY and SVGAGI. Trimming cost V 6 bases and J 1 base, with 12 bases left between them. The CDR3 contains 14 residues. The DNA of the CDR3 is TGTGCCAGCAGACCCGCACCGAGGAACACTGAAGCTTTCTTT. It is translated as CASRPAPRNTEAFF.

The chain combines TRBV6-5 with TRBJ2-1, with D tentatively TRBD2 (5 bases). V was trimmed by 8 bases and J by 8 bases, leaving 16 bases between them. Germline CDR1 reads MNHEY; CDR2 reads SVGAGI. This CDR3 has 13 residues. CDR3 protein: CASRSGSPYEQFF. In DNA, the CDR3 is TGTGCCAGCCGATCGGGATCTCCCTATGAGCAGTTCTTC.

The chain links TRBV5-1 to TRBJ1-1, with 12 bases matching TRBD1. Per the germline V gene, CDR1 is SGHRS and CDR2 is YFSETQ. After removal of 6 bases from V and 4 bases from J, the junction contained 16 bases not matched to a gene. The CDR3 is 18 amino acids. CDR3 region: CASNSRPGQGAAGTEAFF. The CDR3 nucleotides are TGCGCCAGCAACTCACGTCCGGGACAGGGGGCGGCCGGCACTGAAGCTTTCTTT.

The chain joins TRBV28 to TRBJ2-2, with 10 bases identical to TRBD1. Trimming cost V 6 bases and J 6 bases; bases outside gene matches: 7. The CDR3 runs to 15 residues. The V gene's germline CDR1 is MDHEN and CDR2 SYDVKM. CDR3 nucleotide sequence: TGTGCCAGCAGATCCGGGACAGGGGATCCCGGGGAGCTGTTTTTT. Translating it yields CASRSGTGDPGELFF.

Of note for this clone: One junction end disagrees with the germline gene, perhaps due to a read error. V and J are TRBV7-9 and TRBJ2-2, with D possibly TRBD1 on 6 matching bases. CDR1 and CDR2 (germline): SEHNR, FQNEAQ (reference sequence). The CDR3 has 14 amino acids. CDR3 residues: CASRLGQGHRELFF. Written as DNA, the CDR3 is TGTGCCAGCAGATTAGGGCAGGGGCACCGGGAGCTGTTTTTT.

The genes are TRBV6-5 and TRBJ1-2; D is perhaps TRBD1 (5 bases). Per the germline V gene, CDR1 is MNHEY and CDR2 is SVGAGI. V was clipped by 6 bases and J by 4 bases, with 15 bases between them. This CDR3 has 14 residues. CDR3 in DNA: TGTGCCAGCAGGTCGGGGGGGGAAGGCTATGGCTACACCTTC. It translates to CASRSGGEGYGYTF.

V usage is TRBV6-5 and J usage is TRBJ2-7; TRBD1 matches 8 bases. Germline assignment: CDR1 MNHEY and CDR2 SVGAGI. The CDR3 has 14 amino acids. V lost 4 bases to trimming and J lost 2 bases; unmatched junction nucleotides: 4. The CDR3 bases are TGTGCCAGCAGTTGGGACAGGCGAACCTACGAGCAGTACTTC. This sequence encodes CASSWDRRTYEQYF.

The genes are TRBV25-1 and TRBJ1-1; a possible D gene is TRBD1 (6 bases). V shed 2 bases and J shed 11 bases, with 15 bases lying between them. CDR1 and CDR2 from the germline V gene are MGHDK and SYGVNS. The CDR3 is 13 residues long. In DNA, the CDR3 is TGTGCCAGCAGTGAACGGGACATCCGTCGTGCTTTCTTT. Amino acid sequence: CASSERDIRRAFF.

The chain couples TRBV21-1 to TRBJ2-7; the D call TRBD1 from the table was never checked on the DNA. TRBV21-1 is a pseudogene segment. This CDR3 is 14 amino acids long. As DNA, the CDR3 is TGTGCCAGCAGCAGGGGGGACAGGTCCTACGAGCAGTACTTC. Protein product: CASSRGDRSYEQYF.

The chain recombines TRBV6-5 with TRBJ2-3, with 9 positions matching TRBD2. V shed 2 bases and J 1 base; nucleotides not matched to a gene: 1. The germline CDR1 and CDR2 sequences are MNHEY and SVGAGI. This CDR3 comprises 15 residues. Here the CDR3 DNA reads TGTGCCAGCAGTTACAAGCGGGGGGGCACAGATACGCAGTATTTT. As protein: CASSYKRGGTDTQYF.

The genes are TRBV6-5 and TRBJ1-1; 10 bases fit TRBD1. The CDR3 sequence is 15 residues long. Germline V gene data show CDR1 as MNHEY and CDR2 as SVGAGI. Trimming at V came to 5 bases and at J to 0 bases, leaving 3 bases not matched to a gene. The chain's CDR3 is CASSRQGAMNTEAFF. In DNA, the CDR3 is TGTGCCAGCAGTCGACAGGGGGCGATGAACACTGAAGCTTTCTTT.

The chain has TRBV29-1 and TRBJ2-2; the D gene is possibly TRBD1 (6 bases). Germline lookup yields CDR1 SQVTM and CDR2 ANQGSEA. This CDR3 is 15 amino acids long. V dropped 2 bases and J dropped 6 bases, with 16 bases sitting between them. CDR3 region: CSVETTGSIAGELFF. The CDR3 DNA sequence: TGCAGCGTTGAAACCACAGGGAGCATTGCCGGGGAGCTGTTTTTT.

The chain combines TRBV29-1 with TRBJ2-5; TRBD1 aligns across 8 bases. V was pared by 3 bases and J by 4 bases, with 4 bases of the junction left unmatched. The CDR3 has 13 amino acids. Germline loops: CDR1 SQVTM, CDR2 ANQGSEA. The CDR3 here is CSVENRGLETQYF. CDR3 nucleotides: TGCAGCGTTGAGAACAGGGGGTTAGAGACCCAGTACTTC.

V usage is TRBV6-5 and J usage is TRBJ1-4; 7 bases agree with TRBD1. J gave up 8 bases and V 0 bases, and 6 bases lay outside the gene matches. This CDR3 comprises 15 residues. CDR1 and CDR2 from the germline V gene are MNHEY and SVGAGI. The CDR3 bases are TGTGCCAGCAGTTACTCCCCAGGGGGAGGCGAAAAACTGTTTTTT. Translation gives CASSYSPGGGEKLFF.

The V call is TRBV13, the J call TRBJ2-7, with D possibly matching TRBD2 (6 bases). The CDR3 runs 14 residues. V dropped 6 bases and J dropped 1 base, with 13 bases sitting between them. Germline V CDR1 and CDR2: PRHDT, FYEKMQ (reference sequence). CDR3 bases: TGTGCCAGCAGACAAAGCGGGCCATCCTACGAGCAGTACTTC. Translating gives CASRQSGPSYEQYF.

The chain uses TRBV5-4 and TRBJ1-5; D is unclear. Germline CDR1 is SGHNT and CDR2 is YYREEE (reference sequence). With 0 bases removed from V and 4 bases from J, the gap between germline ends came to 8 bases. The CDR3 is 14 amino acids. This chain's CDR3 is CASSLEPDNQPQHF. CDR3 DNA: TGTGCCAGCAGCTTGGAACCAGATAATCAGCCCCAGCATTTT.

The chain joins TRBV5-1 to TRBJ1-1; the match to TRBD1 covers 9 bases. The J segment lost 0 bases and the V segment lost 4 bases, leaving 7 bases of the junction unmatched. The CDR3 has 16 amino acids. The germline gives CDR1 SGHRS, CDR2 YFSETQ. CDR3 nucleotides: TGCGCCAGCAGCACCGACAGGGGGTCGCTGAACACTGAAGCTTTCTTT. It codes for CASSTDRGSLNTEAFF.

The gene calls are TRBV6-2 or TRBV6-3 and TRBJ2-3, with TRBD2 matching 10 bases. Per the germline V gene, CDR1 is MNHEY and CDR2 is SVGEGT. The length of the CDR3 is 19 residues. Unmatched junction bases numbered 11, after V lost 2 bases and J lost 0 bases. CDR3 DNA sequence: TGTGCCAGCAGTTACGGGGGACTAGCGCTGCTTTCTAGCACAGATACGCAGTATTTT. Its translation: CASSYGGLALLSSTDTQYF.

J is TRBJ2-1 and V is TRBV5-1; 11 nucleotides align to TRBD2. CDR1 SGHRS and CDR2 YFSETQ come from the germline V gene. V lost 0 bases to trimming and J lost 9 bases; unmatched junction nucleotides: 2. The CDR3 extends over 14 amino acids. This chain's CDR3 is CASSLGTSGSEQFF. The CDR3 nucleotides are TGCGCCAGCAGCTTGGGGACTAGCGGGTCTGAGCAGTTCTTC.

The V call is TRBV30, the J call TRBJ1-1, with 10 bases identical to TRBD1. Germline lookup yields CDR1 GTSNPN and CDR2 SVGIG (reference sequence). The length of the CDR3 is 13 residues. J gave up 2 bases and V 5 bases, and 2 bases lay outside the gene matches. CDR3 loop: CAWGTGENTEAFF. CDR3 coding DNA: TGTGCCTGGGGGACAGGGGAAAACACTGAAGCTTTCTTT.

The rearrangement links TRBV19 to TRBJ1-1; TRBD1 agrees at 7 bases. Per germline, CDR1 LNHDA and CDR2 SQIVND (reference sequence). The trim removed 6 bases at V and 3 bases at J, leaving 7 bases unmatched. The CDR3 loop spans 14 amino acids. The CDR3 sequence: CASSSWTGYTEAFF. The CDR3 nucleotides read TGTGCCAGTAGCTCCTGGACAGGCTACACTGAAGCTTTCTTT.